This T cell receptor beta chain derives from a study of OX40 agonist ivuxolimab in advanced cancers. At the level of the study: Ivuxolimab, an antibody acting as an agonist of OX40 (CD134), was used to treat patients. Each dose-escalation patient presented with hepatocellular carcinoma, melanoma, renal cell or head and neck cancer. Study results and caveats: At 0.1 to 3.0 mg/kg and by week 6, clonal expansion occurred in CD4+ and CD8+ blood T cells.

As concerns this clone: The target antigen is unknown.

This CDR3 has 14 residues. V was cut by 4 bases and J by 9 bases, with 16 bases left in between. Germline CDR1 is SGHVS and CDR2 is FNYEAQ. Using immunoSEQ multiplex PCR, the repertoire was profiled, and TCRdb retains in-frame clones only, with some absent. The table lists 35,000 to 45,000 clones, 70% to 90% of them singletons. Sequences were derived from CD4+ or CD8+ T cells sorted from blood, sampled in a trial of the OX40 agonist ivuxolimab. The clonotype comes from an adult with an advanced solid tumor such as melanoma, head and neck, liver or kidney cancer. V is TRBV7-6 and J is TRBJ2-1; a weak D match, TRBD1 (6 bases). The CDR3 DNA reads as TGTGCCAGCAGCTCTTTAGGGGCGGACAGTGAGCAGTTCTTC. Translation: CASSSLGADSEQFF.